The 26 T cell receptor beta chains listed next were all sequenced from one sample in a study of blood T cell repertoires in COVID-19. Repertoires were generated with immunoSEQ multiplex PCR, while TCRdb's copy carries only in-frame clones and drops some. The profile shows about 99,000 clones, around nine tenths of them singletons. Sequencing was done on a sample of peripheral blood. These receptors were obtained from a human donor in a cohort sampled during active COVID-19.

This sequence joins TRBV4-1 and TRBJ2-7; 13 positions agree with TRBD2. Unmatched junction bases numbered 2, after V lost 1 base and J lost 2 bases. The CDR3 covers 16 residues. In germline, CDR1 is MGHRA, CDR2 YSYEKL. DNA for the CDR3: TGCGCCAGCAGCCAAGTTGGGACTAGCGGGACCTACGAGCAGTACTTC. Protein sequence: CASSQVGTSGTYEQYF.

The chain couples TRBV3-1 (or the pseudogene TRBV3-2) to TRBJ2-5, with a weak D call TRBD2 (6 bases). Germline V gene sequence: CDR1 LGHDT, CDR2 YNNKEL (reference sequence). CDR3 size: 16 residues. V was pared by 1 base and J by 7 bases, with 19 bases between. The CDR3 protein is CASSQAGVSGLGTQYF. CDR3 bases: TGTGCCAGCAGCCAAGCGGGAGTTAGCGGCCTCGGGACCCAGTACTTC.

The J gene is TRBJ2-3, the V gene TRBV9; 9 nucleotides match TRBD2. Germline CDR1 reads SGDLS; CDR2 reads YYNGEE. J gave up 0 bases and V 4 bases, and 12 bases lay outside the gene matches. The CDR3 has 18 residues. This CDR3 reads CASSRAGGRFSSTDTQYF. CDR3 in DNA: TGTGCCAGCAGCAGAGCGGGGGGCCGATTTTCTAGCACAGATACGCAGTATTTT. The entire variable domain, with the rest obtained from reference TRBV9 and TRBJ2-3, is as follows: DSGVTQTPKHLITATGQRVTLRCSPRSGDLSVYWYQQSLDQGLQFLIQYYNGEERAKGNILERFSAQQFPDLHSELNLSSLELGDSALYFCASSRAGGRFSSTDTQYFGPGTRLTVL.

The chain recombines TRBV13 with TRBJ1-2; TRBD1 is a possible D gene (5 bases). The V and J ends lost 5 bases and 6 bases respectively, with 13 bases between them. CDR3 length: 13 amino acids. Germline V gene lookup returns CDR1 PRHDT and CDR2 FYEKMQ (reference sequence). CDR3 sequence: CASSPGGVHGYTF. The DNA for the CDR3 is TGTGCCAGCAGCCCCGGGGGGGTCCATGGCTACACCTTC.

This chain uses TRBV7-2 with TRBJ1-1, with a tentative D call TRBD1 (5 bases). This CDR3 is 14 amino acids long. The germline gives CDR1 SGHTA, CDR2 FQGNSA. Trimming shortened V by 3 bases and J by 0 bases, and 8 bases separated the two germline ends. The CDR3 coding sequence is TGTGCCAGCAGCTTTGGACACCTGAACACTGAAGCTTTCTTT. Translated: CASSFGHLNTEAFF.

The chain's CDR3 is CASKSSTGSYEQYF. CDR3 DNA sequence: TGTGCCAGTAAATCATCGACAGGCTCTTACGAGCAGTACTTC. The chain carries TRBV19 and TRBJ2-7, with a possible D match to TRBD1 (6 bases). The CDR3 consists of 14 residues. V was pared by 7 bases and J by 4 bases, with 17 bases between. CDR1 is LNHDA and CDR2 is SQIVND in the germline V gene (reference sequence).

The rearrangement uses TRBV19 and TRBJ1-1, with a weak D call TRBD1 (5 bases). The CDR3 is 15 amino acids. Trimming removed 3 bases from V and 1 base from J, with 12 bases in between. CDR1 is LNHDA and CDR2 is SQIVND in the germline V gene (reference sequence). The CDR3 sequence: CASSISGGGNTEAFF. The DNA for the CDR3 is TGTGCCAGTAGTATCTCCGGGGGGGGGAACACTGAAGCTTTCTTT.

The V gene is TRBV4-2, the J gene TRBJ1-1; D is ambiguous. V lost 5 bases to trimming and J lost 7 bases, with 14 bases between them. Germline CDR1 LGHNA, CDR2 YNFKEQ. The CDR3 is 13 amino acids. The CDR3 bases are TGTGCCAGCAGCTCCGGAGGTTATTTTGAAGCTTTCTTT. The encoded protein is CASSSGGYFEAFF.

The gene calls are TRBV23-1 and TRBJ2-7, with a weak D call TRBD2 (5 bases). TRBV23-1 is placed among ORFs of uncertain function. Trimming took off 3 bases at V and 0 bases at J, with 30 bases between the two ends. This CDR3 is 21 amino acids long. The CDR3, as DNA: TGCGCCAGCAGTCACCGTTATCAATCCGAGGGCTCCCCCCCCCTCTCCTACGAGCAGTACTTC. Residues: CASSHRYQSEGSPPLSYEQYF.

The rearrangement uses TRBV5-5 and TRBJ1-1; D call uncertain. Germline-derived CDR1 and CDR2 are SGHKS and YYEKEE (reference sequence). V was trimmed by 7 bases and J by 0 bases, leaving 16 bases between them. CDR3 size: 15 residues. The CDR3 coding sequence is TGTGCCAGCGAGCGAGAGGTTATCATGAACACTGAAGCTTTCTTT. Amino acids: CASEREVIMNTEAFF.

This clone was recorded only once. The V gene is TRBV24-1, the J gene TRBJ2-1; 10 bases line up with TRBD2. The CDR3 extends over 15 amino acids. Germline V gives CDR1 KGHDR, CDR2 SFDVKD. Losses at the gene ends were 5 bases for V and 8 bases for J; bases not matched to a gene: 8. The CDR3 DNA reads TGTGCCACCAGTGCGAGTCTAGCGGGGGTATATGAGCAGTTCTTC. Protein sequence: CATSASLAGVYEQFF.

The genes are TRBV4-3 and TRBJ2-1, with a possible D match to TRBD2 (6 bases). From germline, CDR1 is LGHNA and CDR2 YSLEER. CDR3 size: 15 residues. V lost 4 bases and J lost 15, with 25 bases in between. The CDR3 loop reads CASSPLPGLTSIPFF. CDR3 DNA: TGCGCCAGCAGCCCTCTCCCCGGACTCACTAGCATCCCGTTCTTC.

The chain recombines TRBV19 with TRBJ2-1; 9 bases line up with TRBD2. The length of the CDR3 is 17 residues. Trimming cost V 1 base and J 4 bases; bases outside gene matches: 8. The V gene's germline CDR1 is LNHDA and CDR2 SQIVND (reference sequence). The CDR3, as DNA: TGTGCCAGTAGTATAGTGGCGGGAGGGCCACTATACAATGAGCAGTTCTTC. Translated: CASSIVAGGPLYNEQFF.

The chain joins TRBV6-5 to TRBJ2-4, with TRBD1 as a possible D gene (6 bases). Germline CDR1 and CDR2: MNHEY and SVGAGI. The CDR3 length is 13 residues. The V end lost 0 bases, the J end lost 13 bases, and 13 bases lay between the germline ends. The chain's CDR3 is CASSYSIQDSQYF. In DNA form, the CDR3 reads TGTGCCAGCAGTTACTCGATTCAGGACAGCCAGTACTTC.

The chain links TRBV15 to TRBJ2-7, with 11 bases matching TRBD2. Trimming cost V 0 bases and J 2 bases; bases outside gene matches: 0. CDR1 is LNHNV and CDR2 is YYDKDF in the germline V gene (reference sequence). This CDR3 is built from 15 residues. CDR3 bases: TGTGCCACCAGCAGAGATAGCGGGGGGGCCTACGAGCAGTACTTC. Amino acid sequence: CATSRDSGGAYEQYF. The full variable domain, its missing parts supplied by reference TRBV15 and TRBJ2-7, is DAMVIQNPRYQVTQFGKPVTLSCSQTLNHNVMYWYQQKSSQAPKLLFHYYDKDFNNEADTPDNFQSRRPNTSFCFLDIRSPGLGDTAMYLCATSRDSGGAYEQYFGPGTRLTVT.

In DNA, the CDR3 is TGTGCCAGCAGCTTAGGACTCAGTGGCGAGCAGTACTTC. As protein: CASSLGLSGEQYF. The chain joins TRBV7-9 to TRBJ2-7; D remains unclear. CDR1 is SEHNR, CDR2 FQNEAQ, per germline (reference sequence). Trimming shortened V by 1 base and J by 6 bases, and 10 bases separated the two germline ends. This CDR3 contains 13 residues.

The chain joins TRBV19 to TRBJ1-6; 11 bases are a match to TRBD1. The CDR3 covers 12 residues. J lost 15 bases, V lost 6 bases, and 4 bases had no gene match. Germline V gives CDR1 LNHDA, CDR2 SQIVND (reference sequence). The CDR3 DNA sequence: TGTGCCAGTAGGAGGGGACAGGGGGACCTCCACTTT. Translated: CASRRGQGDLHF.

The chain joins TRBV19 to TRBJ1-1; 7 nucleotides align to TRBD1. The V gene end was trimmed by 3 bases and the J gene end by 1 base; junction bases not matched to a gene: 5. This CDR3 has 15 amino acids. Germline V gene data show CDR1 as LNHDA and CDR2 as SQIVND (reference sequence). CDR3 bases: TGTGCCAGTAGTATCGGACAGGCGGGGAACACTGAAGCTTTCTTT. As protein: CASSIGQAGNTEAFF. Full variable domain (remainder filled in from reference TRBV19 and TRBJ1-1): DGGITQSPKYLFRKEGQNVTLSCEQNLNHDAMYWYRQDPGQGLRLIYYSQIVNDFQKGDIAEGYSVSREKKESFPLTVTSAQKNPTAFYLCASSIGQAGNTEAFFGQGTRLTVV.

This sequence joins TRBV5-1 and TRBJ2-7, with TRBD1 matching 7 bases. The germline V gene encodes CDR1 SGHRS and CDR2 YFSETQ. The length of the CDR3 is 15 residues. V trimming: 4 bases; J trimming: 3 bases; junction bases outside the gene matches: 10. CDR3 amino acids: CASSPDTGEYYEQYF. The CDR3 DNA reads TGCGCCAGCAGCCCAGACACAGGGGAGTACTACGAGCAGTACTTC.

The J gene is TRBJ2-7, the V gene TRBV5-6; 10 nucleotides line up with TRBD1. Germline V lookup: CDR1 SGHDT, CDR2 YYEEEE. The V segment lost 2 bases and the J segment 4 bases; nucleotides outside the gene matches: 6. This CDR3 is 15 amino acids long. CDR3 sequence (DNA): TGTGCCAGCAGCTTTTTTGGGACAGGGGATTACGAGCAGTACTTC. Translated: CASSFFGTGDYEQYF.

This clone is classed as medium-sized. The V gene is TRBV14, the J gene TRBJ2-3, with D maybe TRBD2 (5 bases). This CDR3 has 16 residues. Trimming cost V 3 bases and J 4 bases, with 17 bases left between them. The germline V gene encodes CDR1 SGHDN and CDR2 FVKESK. CDR3 sequence reads: CASSQSEGMGPDTQYF. The CDR3 region has the DNA TGTGCCAGCAGCCAGTCAGAGGGAATGGGTCCAGATACGCAGTATTTT. The full variable domain, its missing parts supplied by reference TRBV14 and TRBJ2-3, is EAGVTQFPSHSVIEKGQTVTLRCDPISGHDNLYWYRRVMGKEIKFLLHFVKESKQDESGMPNNRFLAERTGGTYSTLKVQPAELEDSGVYFCASSQSEGMGPDTQYFGPGTRLTVL.

The chain carries TRBV7-9 and TRBJ2-1, with 8 bases matching TRBD2. V lost 4 bases to trimming and J lost 4 bases; unmatched junction nucleotides: 9. CDR3 length: 16 residues. The germline gives CDR1 SEHNR, CDR2 FQNEAQ (reference sequence). The CDR3 DNA sequence: TGTGCCAGCAGCTCAGGAGCGGGAGAAGGATACAATGAGCAGTTCTTC. Translating it yields CASSSGAGEGYNEQFF.

The CDR3 loop reads CASSPSPRVDYGYTF. The CDR3 DNA follows: TGTGCCAGCTCACCATCCCCGCGCGTGGACTATGGCTACACCTTC. This chain uses TRBV18 with TRBJ1-2; D gene unclear. CDR1 and CDR2 (germline): KGHSH, LQKENI. This CDR3 comprises 15 residues. V dropped 2 bases and J dropped 3 bases, with 13 bases sitting between them.

The rearrangement uses TRBV28 and TRBJ1-3, with 7 bases identical to TRBD1. This CDR3 is 14 amino acids long. The V and J ends lost 7 bases and 7 bases, in that order; junction bases with no gene match: 10. CDR1 and CDR2 (germline): MDHEN, SYDVKM. As DNA, the CDR3 is TGTGCCAGCACTACGACTCCAGGGGGGAACACCATATATTTT. Amino acid sequence: CASTTTPGGNTIYF.

The V gene is TRBV15, the J gene TRBJ2-1; 9 bases are a match to TRBD1. V was clipped by 5 bases and J by 4 bases; unmatched bases: 9. The germline V gene has CDR1 LNHNV and CDR2 YYDKDF (reference sequence). This CDR3 region has 16 residues. The CDR3 DNA is TGTGCCACCAGCGGGTCCGGGACAGGGCTTTACAATGAGCAGTTCTTC. Encoded protein: CATSGSGTGLYNEQFF. Looking up the rest from reference TRBV15 and TRBJ2-1 gives the full variable domain: DAMVIQNPRYQVTQFGKPVTLSCSQTLNHNVMYWYQQKSSQAPKLLFHYYDKDFNNEADTPDNFQSRRPNTSFCFLDIRSPGLGDTAMYLCATSGSGTGLYNEQFFGPGTRLTVL.

The chain couples TRBV2 to TRBJ2-7; TRBD2 matches 13 bases. With V trimmed by 4 bases and J by 5 bases, 2 bases remained unmatched. The germline CDR1 and CDR2 sequences are SNHLY and FYNNEI. CDR3 size: 14 residues. The CDR3 is CASSVGLAGDEQYF. The CDR3 coding sequence is TGTGCCAGCAGTGTTGGACTAGCGGGAGACGAGCAGTACTTC.